This T cell receptor beta chain was sequenced for a study of regulatory T cells in long-lasting Graves disease. Study in general: The criterion for persistent Graves' disease was over 5 years of antithyroid drugs with positive TSH receptor antibodies.

The V and J ends lost 5 bases and 5 bases respectively, with 7 bases between them. Germline loops: CDR1 SGHAT, CDR2 FQNNGV. The CDR3 length is 11 residues. This sample's time point: persistent/refractory GD, antithyroid drugs over 5 years with positive TRAb. The authors made the TCR library using RNA they extracted from PBMCs. Diagnosis followed American Thyroid Association guidelines for Graves' disease. Assembly of TCR beta libraries relied on iRepertoire HTBI primers together with Arm-PCR of CDR3 regions. TCRdb re-called the multiplex PCR reads through MiXCR, storing one row per CDR3 protein. The sample yields some 300,000 distinct CDR3 sequences, approximately 20% seen once. This clonotype was detected ten times or more. Its antigen is as yet unknown. Findings and caveats of the study: Persistent disease preferred TRBV28, TRBJ1-2 and TRBJ2-5; new disease, TRBV20-1 and TRBJ2-1. New patients shared some 890 public clonotypes, fewer than the roughly 2,600 shared by persistent patients.

This TCR came from a female donor with Graves disease. The chain links TRBV11-2 to TRBJ2-7, with D uncertain. The sequencing used peripheral blood mononuclear cells (PBMCs), collected when the disease was refractory, from a patient treated with antithyroid drugs. CDR3 bases: TGTGCCAGCAGCCAAATCCACGAGCAGTACTTC. It encodes CASSQIHEQYF.